This T cell receptor (beta chain) was observed in a study of early T cells in non-severe SARS-CoV-2 infection. As for the study in general: Investigators sequenced bulk RNA drawn from unsorted whole blood, and chains remained unpaired.

A note on this clonotype: A read error may produce the germline difference seen at one junction end.

Each cDNA molecule carried a unique molecular identifier. TCRdb redid the calling of the 5' RACE reads with MiXCR, one entry per CDR3 protein. The table has more than 75,000 distinct CDR3 sequences, about 12% seen once. The receptor was isolated from an adult who was a healthcare worker with PCR-confirmed SARS-CoV-2 infection or an uninfected control (not recorded which). Source material: whole blood.

The CDR3 nucleotides are TGTGCCAGCAGTGTTTGGACTAGCGGATACAATGGGCAGTTCTTC. It is translated as CASSVWTSGYNGQFF. The chain joins TRBV2 to TRBJ2-1, with 10 bases aligning to TRBD2. Germline V gene data show CDR1 as SNHLY and CDR2 as FYNNEI. The CDR3 has 15 amino acids.